These 15 T cell receptor beta chains originate from one sample sequenced in a study of Graves' ophthalmopathy and Graves' hyperthyroidism. For repertoire sequencing, the TCR beta CDR3 regions were amplified from RNA transcripts. RT-PCR in the first round used HTBI primers; a second-round multiplex PCR followed. TCRdb re-analysed the multiplex PCR reads in MiXCR, keeping a single row per CDR3 protein. The sample lists 620,000 or so distinct CDR3 sequences; 20% to 25% were seen once. The sequencing input was peripheral blood. The receptors were gathered from a woman younger than 35 with stable Graves' hyperthyroidism. Some clones in this sample may be carry-over from other donors' samples.

The genes are TRBV28 and TRBJ1-2; 9 bases map to TRBD1. V shed 4 bases and J 5 bases; nucleotides not matched to a gene: 8. Germline V lookup: CDR1 MDHEN, CDR2 SYDVKM. The CDR3 loop spans 15 amino acids. This chain's CDR3 is CASSSSTGGTYGYTF. The CDR3 nucleotides read TGTGCCAGCAGTTCCTCGACAGGGGGGACTTATGGCTACACCTTC.

This sequence joins TRBV7-9 and TRBJ2-2; D is unclear. CDR3 length: 14 amino acids. V lost 1 base, J lost 5 bases, and 8 bases lay in between. Germline V gene lookup returns CDR1 SEHNR and CDR2 FQNEAQ (reference sequence). The CDR3 spells CASSLVPRTGELFF. For the CDR3, the DNA is TGTGCCAGCAGCTTAGTACCCCGAACCGGGGAGCTGTTTTTT.

This chain connects TRBV2 to TRBJ2-4; D unclear. Germline V gives CDR1 SNHLY, CDR2 FYNNEI. This CDR3 comprises 15 residues. V shed 7 bases and J shed 6 bases, with 19 bases lying between them. The CDR3 nucleotides are TGTGCCAGCAAGACGTTCAGGTATCCCAGAAACATTCAGTACTTC. Its translation: CASKTFRYPRNIQYF.

J is TRBJ2-7 and V is TRBV11-2; a possible D gene is TRBD1 (6 bases). CDR3 length: 13 amino acids. Trimming stripped 0 bases from V and 6 bases from J, with 9 bases between. Per the germline V gene, CDR1 is SGHAT and CDR2 is FQNNGV. CDR3 protein: CASSLDFRGEQYF. As DNA, the CDR3 is TGTGCCAGCAGCTTAGATTTCAGGGGCGAGCAGTACTTC.

This clonotype showed up many times. This rearrangement joins TRBV6-4 to TRBJ2-5; 10 bases match TRBD2. This CDR3 has 15 residues. The V gene's germline CDR1 is MRHNA and CDR2 SNTAGT. J gave up 3 bases and V 2 bases, and 3 bases lay outside the gene matches. The CDR3, as DNA: TGTGCCAGCAGTGACGGACTAGCGGAAGAAGAGACCCAGTACTTC. It specifies CASSDGLAEEETQYF.

Turning to this clonotype: With a much larger clone just one base away, this may be a read error. The CDR3 loop reads CASSYSYPITSGSYEQYF. The CDR3 DNA is TGTGCCAGCAGTTACTCCTATCCGATAACTAGCGGCTCCTACGAGCAGTACTTC. The chain joins TRBV6-2 or TRBV6-3 to TRBJ2-7; 8 nucleotides align to TRBD2. Germline V gene sequence: CDR1 MNHEY, CDR2 SVGEGT. This CDR3 has 18 residues. V dropped 0 bases and J dropped 0; count of bases not matched to a gene: 10.

A few counts support this clonotype. The CDR3 DNA reads as TGTGCCAGTAGTATAGCAGCTAGCGGGGACTCCTACGAGCAGTACTTC. Translated, it gives CASSIAASGDSYEQYF. This chain uses TRBV19 with TRBJ2-7, with 9 bases identical to TRBD2. CDR3 length: 16 residues. After removal of 1 base from V and 0 bases from J, the junction contained 4 bases not matched to a gene. Germline CDR1 is LNHDA and CDR2 is SQIVND (reference sequence).

This clonotype has only a few counts. The chain recombines TRBV18 with TRBJ1-2; D is undetermined. Germline loops: CDR1 KGHSH, CDR2 LQKENI. The CDR3 runs 14 residues. The V and J ends lost 4 bases and 3 bases respectively, with 12 bases between them. CDR3 residues: CASSQEDSDYGYTF. CDR3 nucleotides: TGTGCCAGCTCACAAGAGGATTCAGACTATGGCTACACCTTC.

This clonotype appeared once. The chain is built from TRBV11-2 and TRBJ2-2; TRBD1 matches at 10 bases. Germline CDR1 is SGHAT and CDR2 is FQNNGV. The CDR3 runs to 17 residues. Trimming removed 0 bases from V and 2 bases from J; junction bases left unmatched: 3. The CDR3 loop reads CASSLDGTGVNTGELFF. CDR3 DNA: TGTGCCAGCAGCTTAGACGGGACAGGGGTCAACACCGGGGAGCTGTTTTTT.

This clonotype was counted ten times or more. V and J are TRBV30 and TRBJ1-1; D is possibly TRBD1 (5 bases). CDR3 length: 14 amino acids. Trimming cost V 4 bases and J 5 bases, with 17 bases left between them. In germline, CDR1 is GTSNPN, CDR2 SVGIG (reference sequence). Here the CDR3 reads CAWTRDSGRTEAFF. The DNA for the CDR3 is TGTGCCTGGACTCGTGACAGTGGTAGGACTGAAGCTTTCTTT.

This clonotype occurred many times. The chain recombines TRBV20-1 with TRBJ1-1; D is ambiguous. Trimming stripped 6 bases from V and 5 bases from J, with 10 bases between. The germline V gene has CDR1 DFQATT and CDR2 SNEGSKA (reference sequence). The length of the CDR3 is 11 residues. The DNA of the CDR3 is TGCAGTGCACTAGGTCCGACTGAAGCTTTCTTT. It translates to CSALGPTEAFF.

The chain combines TRBV7-2 with TRBJ2-1; 8 nucleotides line up with TRBD2. The CDR3 totals 16 residues. The ends lost 3 bases at V and 2 bases at J; junction bases unmatched: 6. Germline V gene lookup returns CDR1 SGHTA and CDR2 FQGNSA. The CDR3 reads CASSFSSGPTYNEQFF. In DNA form, the CDR3 reads TGTGCCAGCAGCTTTTCTAGCGGGCCTACCTACAATGAGCAGTTCTTC.

The table lists this clonotype with many counts. The V gene is TRBV9, the J gene TRBJ1-2, with 7 bases aligning to TRBD1. The CDR3 length is 15 residues. Trimming removed 0 bases from V and 8 bases from J; junction bases left unmatched: 10. The V gene's germline CDR1 is SGDLS and CDR2 YYNGEE. In DNA, the CDR3 is TGTGCCAGCAGCGTAGAGGCCAGGGGGACTAAAGGCTACACCTTC. Translating gives CASSVEARGTKGYTF.

Ten or more counts support this clonotype. This chain links TRBV28 with TRBJ2-2; TRBD1 aligns across 8 bases. The CDR3 totals 17 residues. Per germline, CDR1 MDHEN and CDR2 SYDVKM. V dropped 7 bases and J dropped 2; count of bases not matched to a gene: 12. This CDR3 is CASNLTPGQENTGELFF. Written as DNA, the CDR3 is TGTGCCAGCAACCTCACACCGGGACAGGAAAACACCGGGGAGCTGTTTTTT.

In its sample, this clonotype was seen many times. The CDR3 DNA reads as TGTGCCAGCAGTGATCACCCCCCTGAGGATGAGCAGTACTTC. It codes for CASSDHPPEDEQYF. The chain couples TRBV25-1 to TRBJ2-7; no firm D call. This CDR3 has 14 amino acids. CDR1 is MGHDK, CDR2 SYGVNS, per germline. V was pared by 3 bases and J by 7 bases, with 16 bases between.